Listed below are T cell receptor beta chains from one sample, sequenced in a study of blood T cell repertoires in COVID-19. TCRdb's copy holds only in-frame clones and misses some; the assay was immunoSEQ multiplex PCR. The table has roughly 190,000 clones, 80% to 90% seen once. Material for sequencing was peripheral blood. These receptors all come from a man aged 50-60 years with active or convalescent COVID-19. CDR3s include the opening cysteine and the closing phenylalanine or tryptophan. The D gene is left open where the match is weak. Size is omitted from some rows. Given values are once, few, many or a class for expanded clones.

v_call: TRBV5-8
clone_size: .
j_call: TRBJ1-3
d_call: .
cdr3_nt: TGTGCCAGCAGCCCGACCCGAAAAACGAGGGGAAACACCATATATTTT
cdr3_aa: CASSPTRKTRGNTIYF

v_call: TRBV19
clone_size: .
j_call: TRBJ1-1
d_call: .
cdr3_nt: TGTGCCAGTGATCGGGTGAACACTGAAGCTTTCTTT
cdr3_aa: CASDRVNTEAFF

v_call: TRBV15
clone_size: .
j_call: TRBJ2-2
d_call: .
cdr3_nt: TGTGCCACCAGCAGAGATCGGAGGGCTGGAACCGGGGAGCTGTTTTTT
cdr3_aa: CATSRDRRAGTGELFF

v_call: TRBV7-7
clone_size: .
j_call: TRBJ2-3
d_call: .
cdr3_nt: TGTGCTAGCGGCCCTCAGGGGCGCACAGATACGCAGTATTTT
cdr3_aa: CASGPQGRTDTQYF

v_call: TRBV7-6
clone_size: few
j_call: TRBJ1-3
d_call: .
cdr3_nt: TGTGCCAGCAGCTCCCGGGGTCGGGGATCAGGAAACACCATATATTTT
cdr3_aa: CASSSRGRGSGNTIYF

v_call: TRBV29-1
clone_size: .
j_call: TRBJ1-3
d_call: TRBD1
cdr3_nt: TGCAGCGCCGCGGGACAGGGGAAAAACACCATATATTTT
cdr3_aa: CSAAGQGKNTIYF

v_call: TRBV27
clone_size: few
j_call: TRBJ1-5
d_call: TRBD1
cdr3_nt: TGTGCCAGCAGCGACAGGGGGATCAATCAGCCCCAGCATTTT
cdr3_aa: CASSDRGINQPQHF

v_call: TRBV10-3
clone_size: .
j_call: TRBJ2-1
d_call: TRBD1
cdr3_nt: TGTGCCATCAGTGTGGGGACAGGGGCCTACAATGAGCAGTTCTTC
cdr3_aa: CAISVGTGAYNEQFF

v_call: TRBV6-5
clone_size: .
j_call: TRBJ1-2
d_call: .
cdr3_nt: TGTGCCAGCAGTCTTACAGATAACTATGGCTACACCTTC
cdr3_aa: CASSLTDNYGYTF

v_call: TRBV11-2
clone_size: .
j_call: TRBJ2-7
d_call: .
cdr3_nt: TGTGCCAGCAGCCCCTACTACGAGCAGTACTTC
cdr3_aa: CASSPYYEQYF

v_call: TRBV12-3/TRBV12-4
clone_size: .
j_call: TRBJ1-3
d_call: .
cdr3_nt: TGTGCCACCCATTGGGGCCCTGGAAACACCATATATTTT
cdr3_aa: CATHWGPGNTIYF

v_call: TRBV5-1
clone_size: once
j_call: TRBJ1-1
d_call: .
cdr3_nt: TGCGCCAGCAGCTTGTTGGTTACAGGGAGAAACACTGAAGCTTTCTTT
cdr3_aa: CASSLLVTGRNTEAFF

v_call: TRBV5-6
clone_size: .
j_call: TRBJ1-6
d_call: .
cdr3_nt: TGTGCCAGCAGCGTTTACAGGAGCTCCTATAATTCACCCCTCCACTTT
cdr3_aa: CASSVYRSSYNSPLHF